This TCR beta chain stems from a study of shared clonotypes between healthy human individuals. Study overall: Each donor had three CD4 naive, three CD4 memory, two CD8 naive and one CD8 memory plate.

About this clone itself: Antigen specificity is unknown.

Original processing notes: ImmunoSEQ output lacked quality scores and full-length reads, limiting matched filtering. TCRdb keeps only in-frame clones here, not all; method: immunoSEQ multiplex PCR. That table furnishes V, J and clone size, whereas the DNA furnished D and trimming. The sample lists over a million clones; approximately 80% were seen once. General study points: In having few donors, the study represented limited genetic and exposure-history diversity. Among non-shared clonotypes, generation probabilities were lower than among those shared by all four donors.

The sequence was collected from a man between 18 and 35 years old in good health. Some clones in this sample may be carry-over from other donors' samples. The sample was memory CD4+ T cells from PBMCs. Subset: CD45RA-negative fraction.

DNA of the CDR3: TGTGCCAGCGTAGGGACTAGCGGGAACTCAGATACGCAGTATTTT. Its protein is CASVGTSGNSDTQYF. The V call is TRBV2, the J call TRBJ2-3; 13 bases align to TRBD2. CDR3 length equals 15 residues. Germline trimming cut 8 bases from V and 4 bases from J; bases unmatched to any gene: 6. Germline V lookup: CDR1 SNHLY, CDR2 FYNNEI.